Listed here are 27 T cell receptor beta chains from one sample, sequenced in a study of CD8 T cells in ankylosing spondylitis. Regarding the study as a whole: It appeared that ankylosing spondylitis blood was characterized by a TCR beta motif of several highly homologous variants.

TCRdb passed the 5' RACE reads through MiXCR, listing each CDR3 protein once. The repertoire holds over 600,000 distinct CDR3 sequences, with about 20% as singletons. Antigen specificity for these receptors is unknown. The material sequenced was blood, either unsorted or a sorted T cell fraction (not recorded which). These receptors were taken from a male donor with ankylosing spondylitis.

V usage is TRBV4-1 and J usage is TRBJ2-3; TRBD2 matches 8 bases. The CDR3 is made up of 16 amino acids. The V and J ends lost 0 bases and 3 bases, in that order; junction bases with no gene match: 5. CDR1 and CDR2 (germline): MGHRA, YSYEKL. The DNA for the CDR3 is TGCGCCAGCAGCCAAGAAGACGGGGGGGGAACAGATACGCAGTATTTT. Amino acids: CASSQEDGGGTDTQYF.

The V call is TRBV6-5, the J call TRBJ2-1; the D gene is possibly TRBD1 (6 bases). In germline, CDR1 is MNHEY, CDR2 SVGAGI. The CDR3 runs 16 residues. V shed 3 bases and J shed 4 bases, with 16 bases lying between them. The CDR3 DNA follows: TGTGCCAGCAGTTATGCACAGGGTCTAGGATACAATGAGCAGTTCTTC. It translates to CASSYAQGLGYNEQFF.

In its sample, this clonotype was seen a few times. The J gene is TRBJ2-7, the V gene TRBV12-3 or TRBV12-4; D remains unclear. The ends were cut back, 7 bases at V and 5 bases at J, with 18 bases in the middle. CDR3 size: 14 residues. The CDR3 protein is CASTIGVTSHEQYF. The CDR3 nucleotides are TGTGCCAGCACCATTGGGGTTACCTCGCACGAGCAGTACTTC.

This clonotype was detected ten times or more. This chain joins TRBV12-3 or TRBV12-4 and TRBJ2-1; 10 nucleotides line up with TRBD2. The junction had 3 bases not matched to a gene; V was cut back by 2 bases and J by 5 bases. This CDR3 region has 15 residues. The CDR3 sequence: CASSLRTSGHNEQFF. The CDR3 DNA follows: TGTGCCAGCAGTTTAAGGACTAGCGGACACAATGAGCAGTTCTTC.

This clonotype was observed at least ten times. J is TRBJ1-3 and V is TRBV12-3 or TRBV12-4, with 7 bases identical to TRBD1. V trimming: 4 bases; J trimming: 4 bases; junction bases outside the gene matches: 4. This CDR3 contains 14 residues. In nucleotides, the CDR3 is TGTGCCAGCAGTTCACAGGGGACAGGAAACACCATATATTTT. It is translated as CASSSQGTGNTIYF.

This clonotype was seen a handful of times. J is TRBJ2-5 and V is TRBV5-1; D is possibly TRBD2 (6 bases). CDR1 and CDR2 from the germline V gene are SGHRS and YFSETQ. The CDR3 totals 16 residues. V lost 0 bases, J lost 2 bases, and 14 bases lay in between. The CDR3 sequence is CASSLVGGRRQETQYF. The CDR3 DNA is TGCGCCAGCAGCTTGGTAGGTGGGAGGAGGCAAGAGACCCAGTACTTC.

The chain recombines TRBV14 with TRBJ2-2; D gene uncertain. Per germline, CDR1 SGHDN and CDR2 FVKESK. With 6 bases removed from V and 7 bases from J, the gap between germline ends came to 12 bases. CDR3 length: 13 residues. CDR3 sequence: CASSAVMDGELFF. The DNA of the CDR3 is TGTGCCAGCAGTGCGGTAATGGACGGGGAGCTGTTTTTT.

The chain has TRBV7-9 and TRBJ2-1; 10 nucleotides agree with TRBD2. V lost 6 bases, J lost 7 bases, and 12 bases stayed unmatched. The CDR3 length is 16 residues. CDR1 SEHNR and CDR2 FQNEAQ come from the germline V gene (reference sequence). The CDR3 DNA reads TGTGCCAGCAGTACCCTAGCGGGAGTAGTTGGGAATGAGCAGTTCTTC. Translating gives CASSTLAGVVGNEQFF.

The genes are TRBV24-1 and TRBJ2-5; D gene uncertain. The CDR3 contains 13 residues. The germline V gene encodes CDR1 KGHDR and CDR2 SFDVKD. Trimming removed 6 bases from V and 5 bases from J, with 12 bases in between. The DNA of the CDR3 is TGTGCCACCAGTTCCAGGACGAGTGAGACCCAGTACTTC. Its protein product is CATSSRTSETQYF.

This clonotype was seen more than once but under ten times. J is TRBJ2-1 and V is TRBV11-2, with 7 nucleotides matching TRBD2. Germline assignment: CDR1 SGHAT and CDR2 FQNNGV. The V and J ends lost 4 bases and 2 bases, in that order; junction bases with no gene match: 8. The CDR3 consists of 16 residues. Here the CDR3 DNA reads TGTGCCAGCAGCTCTCCCTTGGGGGGGGCCTACAATGAGCAGTTCTTC. This sequence encodes CASSSPLGGAYNEQFF.

This CDR3 is CSATQGLSNQPQHF. CDR3 nucleotides: TGCAGTGCTACCCAGGGACTTAGCAATCAGCCCCAGCATTTT. This chain joins TRBV20-1 and TRBJ1-5, with D perhaps matching TRBD1 (5 bases). Germline CDR1 and CDR2: DFQATT and SNEGSKA (reference sequence). The CDR3 runs 14 residues. V was cut by 4 bases and J by 0 bases, with 10 bases left in between.

This clonotype was observed a few times. The chain carries TRBV9 and TRBJ2-7, with D perhaps matching TRBD1 (5 bases). The length of the CDR3 is 14 residues. Germline assignment: CDR1 SGDLS and CDR2 YYNGEE. Trimming shortened V by 4 bases and J by 0 bases, and 11 bases separated the two germline ends. The DNA of the CDR3 is TGTGCCAGCAGCCGGGCCAGGGACTCCTACGAGCAGTACTTC. As protein: CASSRARDSYEQYF.

This clonotype showed up just a few times. V usage is TRBV7-2 and J usage is TRBJ2-1; 9 bases are shared with TRBD2. This CDR3 is 16 amino acids long. Trimming cost V 0 bases and J 7 bases; bases outside gene matches: 7. Germline V CDR1 and CDR2: SGHTA, FQGNSA. CDR3 in DNA: TGTGCCAGCAGCTTAGCTCCAGCGGGGGGCGGGAATGAGCAGTTCTTC. Amino acid sequence: CASSLAPAGGGNEQFF.

This clonotype was counted a few times. The rearrangement uses TRBV7-2 and TRBJ1-1, with D uncertain. The CDR3 extends over 12 amino acids. Germline V gene data show CDR1 as SGHTA and CDR2 as FQGNSA. The germline V and J ends were trimmed by 5 bases and 9 bases, with 13 bases remaining between them. In DNA form, the CDR3 reads TGTGCCAGCAGCCGAGAGACCCCTCAAGCTTTCTTT. Its protein product is CASSRETPQAFF.

This clonotype occurred many times. This chain joins TRBV7-6 and TRBJ2-5; perhaps D is TRBD1 or TRBD2 (7 bases each). This CDR3 is 14 amino acids long. Germline loops: CDR1 SGHVS, CDR2 FNYEAQ. The V gene lost 5 bases and the J gene lost 3 bases, with 13 bases spanning the gap. As DNA, the CDR3 is TGTGCCAGCAGCATCAGGGGGGGGGAAGAGACCCAGTACTTC. Its protein is CASSIRGGEETQYF.

The chain employs TRBV6-2 or TRBV6-3 and TRBJ1-6, with no clear D. The CDR3 contains 13 residues. Trimming pared 0 bases from V and 7 bases from J, leaving 4 bases between. CDR1 and CDR2 from the germline V gene are MNHEY and SVGEGT. CDR3: CASSYSENSPLHF. Here the CDR3 DNA reads TGTGCCAGCAGTTACTCAGAGAATTCACCCCTCCACTTT.

The chain has TRBV4-1 and TRBJ2-7, with no clear D. V was clipped by 3 bases and J by 1 base, with 13 bases between them. The CDR3 has 15 amino acids. CDR1 MGHRA and CDR2 YSYEKL come from the germline V gene. CDR3 residues: CASSHRVDGSYEQYF. The CDR3 DNA reads TGCGCCAGCAGCCATCGAGTGGACGGATCCTACGAGCAGTACTTC.

The sample holds a few counts of this clonotype. The J gene is TRBJ2-7, the V gene TRBV7-2; a weak D match, TRBD2 (6 bases). From germline, CDR1 is SGHTA and CDR2 FQGNSA. Trimming left V 2 bases short and J 0 bases short, with 11 bases between. The length of the CDR3 is 15 residues. The DNA for the CDR3 is TGTGCCAGCAGCTTATTTGTGGGACTCTCCTACGAGCAGTACTTC. This encodes CASSLFVGLSYEQYF. Drawing the rest from reference TRBV7-2 and TRBJ2-7, the complete variable domain is GAGVSQSPSNKVTEKGKDVELRCDPISGHTALYWYRQSLGQGLEFLIYFQGNSAPDKSGLPSDRFSAERTGGSVSTLTIQRTQQEDSAVYLCASSLFVGLSYEQYFGPGTRLTVT.

In this sample, this clonotype turned up a few times. The genes are TRBV20-1 and TRBJ2-1; tentatively, D is TRBD2 (5 bases). Germline assignment: CDR1 DFQATT and CDR2 SNEGSKA (reference sequence). V was cut by 8 bases and J by 0 bases, with 14 bases left in between. The CDR3 loop spans 14 amino acids. The CDR3 here is CSPGSRTSYNEQFF. The CDR3 DNA follows: TGCAGTCCGGGGAGCAGGACCTCCTACAATGAGCAGTTCTTC.

This clonotype was observed at least ten times. The V and J genes are TRBV7-2 and TRBJ1-2; 7 bases are a match to TRBD1. Germline trimming cut 4 bases from V and 6 bases from J; bases unmatched to any gene: 8. The CDR3 loop spans 14 amino acids. CDR1 and CDR2 from the germline V gene are SGHTA and FQGNSA. The CDR3 loop is CASSSQQGIHGYTF. The CDR3 DNA is TGTGCCAGCAGCTCACAACAGGGGATCCATGGCTACACCTTC. Drawing the rest from reference TRBV7-2 and TRBJ1-2, the complete variable domain is GAGVSQSPSNKVTEKGKDVELRCDPISGHTALYWYRQSLGQGLEFLIYFQGNSAPDKSGLPSDRFSAERTGGSVSTLTIQRTQQEDSAVYLCASSSQQGIHGYTFGSGTRLTVV.

This clonotype was seen a few times. This chain uses TRBV27 with TRBJ1-2; 7 nucleotides line up with TRBD1. The V gene's germline CDR1 is MNHEY and CDR2 SMNVEV (reference sequence). V lost 5 bases, J lost 8 bases, and 17 bases stayed unmatched. CDR3 size: 16 residues. In DNA, the CDR3 is TGTGCCAGCAGTGAGAGCCAGGGACAGTTGGGTGGGGGCTACACCTTC. Its protein is CASSESQGQLGGGYTF.

This clonotype came up a few times. This chain uses TRBV12-3 or TRBV12-4 with TRBJ2-1; D might be TRBD1 or TRBD2, each matching 5 bases. The CDR3 has 14 amino acids. The V gene lost 5 bases and the J gene lost 5 bases, with 13 bases spanning the gap. The CDR3 here is CASSKSGRHNEQFF. CDR3 DNA: TGTGCCAGCAGTAAGTCGGGACGGCACAATGAGCAGTTCTTC.

The genes are TRBV20-1 and TRBJ1-2; 8 positions match TRBD1. The CDR3 has 13 amino acids. Germline CDR1 reads DFQATT; CDR2 reads SNEGSKA (reference sequence). V gave up 3 bases and J gave up 1 base; unmatched junction bases: 1. The DNA for the CDR3 is TGCAGTGCTAGCAGGGGGCTTAACTATGGCTACACCTTC. It specifies CSASRGLNYGYTF.

This clonotype came up a few times. CDR3: CSARDRYNQPQHF. Here the CDR3 DNA reads TGCAGTGCTCGGGACAGGTATAATCAGCCCCAGCATTTT. The chain uses TRBV20-1 and TRBJ1-5; TRBD1 matches at 8 bases. Germline assignment: CDR1 DFQATT and CDR2 SNEGSKA (reference sequence). Trimming at V came to 5 bases and at J to 4 bases, leaving 4 bases not matched to a gene. The CDR3 sequence is 13 residues long.

Here the CDR3 reads CASSKRTEETQYF. Here the CDR3 DNA reads TGTGCCAGCAGCAAAAGGACAGAAGAGACCCAGTACTTC. The chain couples TRBV5-6 to TRBJ2-5; D possibly corresponds to TRBD1 (6 bases). V shed 4 bases and J shed 3 bases, with 10 bases lying between them. Germline assignment: CDR1 SGHDT and CDR2 YYEEEE. The CDR3 consists of 13 residues. The entire variable domain, with the rest obtained from reference TRBV5-6 and TRBJ2-5, is as follows: DAGVTQSPTHLIKTRGQQVTLRCSPKSGHDTVSWYQQALGQGPQFIFQYYEEEERQRGNFPDRFSGHQFPNYSSELNVNALLLGDSALYLCASSKRTEETQYFGPGTRLLVL.

The gene calls are TRBV4-3 and TRBJ2-3, with a weak D call TRBD1 (5 bases). The V end lost 0 bases, the J end lost 0 bases, and 10 bases lay between the germline ends. Germline CDR1 is LGHNA and CDR2 is YSLEER. The CDR3 covers 16 residues. The CDR3 DNA follows: TGCGCCAGCAGCCAAGAAGGGGCGTATAGCACAGATACGCAGTATTTT. Amino acid sequence: CASSQEGAYSTDTQYF.

This chain links TRBV4-3 with TRBJ2-3; D is uncertain. Trimming left V 0 bases short and J 2 bases short, with 9 bases between. CDR3 length: 15 amino acids. The germline V gene has CDR1 LGHNA and CDR2 YSLEER. This chain's CDR3 is CASSQDGRDTDTQYF. The CDR3 coding sequence is TGCGCCAGCAGCCAAGATGGGCGAGACACAGATACGCAGTATTTT.